This T cell receptor beta chain was recorded in a study of blood T cell repertoires in COVID-19. The germline V gene has CDR1 MNHEY and CDR2 SVGAGI. This CDR3 has 11 residues. Trimming stripped 6 bases from V and 5 bases from J, with 8 bases between. TCRdb's table, derived via immunoSEQ multiplex PCR, lists solely in-frame clones and lacks some. The profile covers about 180,000 clones, with around 90% appearing a single time and roughly 9% taken by the ten largest. The material sequenced was PBMCs or T cells enriched from blood (not recorded which). The chain is built from TRBV6-5 and TRBJ2-7; D possibly corresponds to TRBD1 (6 bases). The sequence was collected from a woman aged 18-35 years who had recovered from COVID-19. The CDR3 reads CASSHRDEQYF. CDR3 sequence (DNA): TGTGCCAGCAGCCACAGGGACGAGCAGTACTTC.